This TCR beta chain came from a study of T cell responses to AZD1222 COVID-19 vaccine. The CDR3 length is 16 residues. The V and J ends lost 1 base and 0 bases respectively, with 12 bases between them. CDR1 is SGHVS and CDR2 is FQNEAQ in the germline V gene. This table comes from immunoSEQ multiplex PCR, and its TCRdb copy is limited to in-frame clones, with some not included. This sample has 150,000 or so clones, with about 85% found just once. To note about this clone: Its matching antigen is unknown. Other DNA sequences in the sample encode the same CDR3.

Broader study findings: Spike was spanned by vaccine-associated CD4 TCRs, which were dominant at 160-218 and 743-854.

The chain uses TRBV7-8 and TRBJ1-1; tentatively, D is TRBD1 (6 bases). The sequences come from peripheral blood, collected on day 0 of AZD1222 vaccination. The TCR sequence derives from an adult in good health. CDR3 amino acids: CASSLGTVPMNTEAFF. Here the CDR3 DNA reads TGTGCCAGCAGCTTAGGGACAGTTCCCATGAACACTGAAGCTTTCTTT. Combining the CDR3 with reference TRBV7-8 and TRBJ1-1 gives the whole variable domain GAGVSQSPRYKVAKRGQDVALRCDPISGHVSLFWYQQALGQGPEFLTYFQNEAQLDKSGLPSDRFFAERPEGSVSTLKIQRTQQEDSAVYLCASSLGTVPMNTEAFFGQGTRLTVV.